This T cell receptor beta chain was found in a study of pediatric ulcerative colitis. The rectum was sampled with one to two pinch biopsies at colonoscopy. Ulcerative colitis patients received no immunosuppressive medication before the diagnostic colonoscopy. Each sample received Survey-level depth of up to 500,000 reads. TCRdb's table, derived via immunoSEQ multiplex PCR, lists solely in-frame clones and lacks some. The sample has tens of thousands of clones; around 64% are singletons. General study points: Compared with controls, ulcerative colitis showed greater blood-rectum clone sharing.

Germline V gene lookup returns CDR1 SGHRS and CDR2 YFSETQ. The CDR3 extends over 16 amino acids. V shed 1 base and J shed 1 base, with 11 bases lying between them. Worth noting for this clone: Its antigen is still unknown.

This sequence joins TRBV5-1 and TRBJ2-2; possibly TRBD1 for D (5 bases). The sequence came from a boy between 10 and 17 years old with severe ulcerative colitis. Sequenced sample: gut tissue. The CDR3 loop is CASSLLGVGNTGELFF. In DNA, the CDR3 is TGCGCCAGCAGCTTGTTAGGGGTTGGGAACACCGGGGAGCTGTTTTTT. Variable domain in full (rest from reference TRBV5-1 and TRBJ2-2): KAGVTQTPRYLIKTRGQQVTLSCSPISGHRSVSWYQQTPGQGLQFLFEYFSETQRNKGNFPGRFSGRQFSNSRSEMNVSTLELGDSALYLCASSLLGVGNTGELFFGEGSRLTVL.